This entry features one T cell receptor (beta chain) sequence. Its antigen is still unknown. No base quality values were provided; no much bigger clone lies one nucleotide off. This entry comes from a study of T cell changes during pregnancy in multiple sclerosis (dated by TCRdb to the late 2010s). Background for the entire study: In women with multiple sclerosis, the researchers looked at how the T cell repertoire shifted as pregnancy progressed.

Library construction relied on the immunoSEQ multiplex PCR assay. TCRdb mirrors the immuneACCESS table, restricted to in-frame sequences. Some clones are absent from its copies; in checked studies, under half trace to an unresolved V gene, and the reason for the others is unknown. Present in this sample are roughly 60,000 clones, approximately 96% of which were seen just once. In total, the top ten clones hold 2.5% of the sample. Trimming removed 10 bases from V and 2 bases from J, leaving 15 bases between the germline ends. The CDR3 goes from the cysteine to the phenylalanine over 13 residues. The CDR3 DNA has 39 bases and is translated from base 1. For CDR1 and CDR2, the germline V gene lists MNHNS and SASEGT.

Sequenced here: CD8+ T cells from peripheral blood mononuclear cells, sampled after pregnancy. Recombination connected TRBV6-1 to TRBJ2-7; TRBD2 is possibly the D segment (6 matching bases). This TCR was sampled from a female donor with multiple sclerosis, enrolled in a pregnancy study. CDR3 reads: CATERVLTYEQYF. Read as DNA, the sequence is TGTGCCACCGAGCGGGTATTGACCTACGAGCAGTACTTC.